The 12 T cell receptor beta chains in this list originate from one sample, sequenced in a study of T cells in Graves' hyperthyroidism and ophthalmopathy. From RNA transcripts, TCR beta CDR3 regions were amplified. An initial round of RT-PCR targeting the TCR CDR3 relied on the HTBI primer set. TCRdb re-analysed the multiplex PCR reads in MiXCR, keeping a single row per CDR3 protein. This sample carries 500,000 to 650,000 distinct CDR3 sequences, 14% of them seen once, and the ten largest clones take about 15%. Sequenced sample: blood. The source of these receptors is a woman aged 40 to 50 with Graves' hyperthyroidism.

Ten or more counts support this clonotype. The chain has TRBV12-3 or TRBV12-4 and TRBJ1-1, with unresolved D. With 3 bases removed from V and 4 bases from J, the gap between germline ends came to 12 bases. This CDR3 region has 14 residues. The CDR3 sequence: CASSLSFRGTEAFF. The CDR3 DNA is TGTGCCAGCAGTTTGTCCTTTAGAGGCACTGAAGCTTTCTTT.

In this sample, this clonotype turned up many times. The chain combines TRBV4-1 with TRBJ2-5; D possibly uses TRBD1 or TRBD2 (5 bases each). The CDR3 covers 16 residues. Germline V gives CDR1 MGHRA, CDR2 YSYEKL. Trimming pared 4 bases from V and 3 bases from J, leaving 18 bases between. In DNA, the CDR3 is TGCGCCAGCAGCCCCCTAAAGCTGGGGGAAAAAGAGACCCAGTACTTC. Translating it yields CASSPLKLGEKETQYF.

There are many counts of this clonotype. The chain uses TRBV6-5 and TRBJ2-7; D uncertain. The V end lost 0 bases, the J end lost 2 bases, and 5 bases lay between the germline ends. Germline lookup yields CDR1 MNHEY and CDR2 SVGAGI. This CDR3 region has 13 residues. The DNA for the CDR3 is TGTGCCAGCAGTTACTCCCTCGCCTACGAGCAGTACTTC. It specifies CASSYSLAYEQYF.

This clonotype was counted at least ten times. The rearrangement links TRBV11-2 to TRBJ1-2; D call uncertain. The CDR3 sequence is 13 residues long. Germline CDR1 SGHAT, CDR2 FQNNGV. V dropped 1 base and J dropped 2 bases, with 5 bases sitting between them. The CDR3 region has the DNA TGTGCCAGCAGCTTAGGTCACAACTATGGCTACACCTTC. It codes for CASSLGHNYGYTF.

This sequence joins TRBV7-8 and TRBJ2-1, with 8 bases fitting TRBD1. V lost 2 bases and J lost 7; bases outside the gene matches: 10. Germline assignment: CDR1 SGHVS and CDR2 FQNEAQ. The CDR3 is 16 residues long. The CDR3 protein is CASSLPLGRGQNEQFF. In nucleotides, the CDR3 is TGTGCCAGCAGCTTACCCTTAGGCAGGGGGCAAAATGAGCAGTTCTTC.

This clonotype has at least ten counts. The chain is built from TRBV20-1 and TRBJ2-1; TRBD2 matches at 8 bases. The junction had 22 bases not matched to a gene; V was cut back by 5 bases and J by 13 bases. The CDR3 consists of 16 residues. Germline CDR1 and CDR2: DFQATT and SNEGSKA (reference sequence). The CDR3 DNA reads as TGCAGTGCTTCTCCGGGACTAGGAGGGTTGAGGCTAACCCAGTTCTTC. This sequence encodes CSASPGLGGLRLTQFF.

This clonotype came up many times. The J gene is TRBJ2-3, the V gene TRBV20-1, with 7 bases aligning to TRBD2. CDR3 length equals 14 residues. V was pared by 3 bases and J by 8 bases, with 11 bases of the junction left unmatched. Germline assignment: CDR1 DFQATT and CDR2 SNEGSKA (reference sequence). CDR3 sequence: CSARRGGSSGTQYF. Here the CDR3 DNA reads TGCAGTGCTAGGCGGGGCGGGAGCTCTGGTACGCAGTATTTT.

This clonotype was detected many times. The rearrangement joins TRBV28 to TRBJ2-7, with a possible D match to TRBD1 (5 bases). V was trimmed by 7 bases and J by 2 bases, leaving 15 bases between them. Looked up from germline, CDR1 is MDHEN and CDR2 is SYDVKM. There are 14 residues in the CDR3. CDR3 sequence (DNA): TGTGCCAGCACCTACGGAGACAGAACCTACGAGCAGTACTTC. It translates to CASTYGDRTYEQYF.

In regard to this clonotype: A single base separates this from a much larger clone, so it may be a read error. The rearrangement uses TRBV5-6 and TRBJ2-1; D tentatively fits TRBD1 or TRBD2 (6 bases each). This CDR3 spans 14 amino acids. Germline CDR1 is SGHDT and CDR2 is YYEEEE. CDR3 residues: CVSSWTGDNNEQFF. In DNA form, the CDR3 reads TGTGTCAGCAGTTGGACGGGGGACAACAATGAGCAGTTCTTC.

The chain recombines TRBV29-1 with TRBJ2-7; 10 nucleotides agree with TRBD2. The germline gives CDR1 SQVTM, CDR2 ANQGSEA. The CDR3 runs to 14 residues. V shed 6 bases and J 7 bases; nucleotides not matched to a gene: 12. CDR3 sequence: CSVIGLAGEWEQYF. CDR3 DNA sequence: TGCAGCGTGATAGGCCTAGCGGGAGAGTGGGAGCAGTACTTC.

This sequence joins TRBV7-3 and TRBJ1-2, with D possibly being TRBD1 (6 bases). Trimming pared 1 base from V and 5 bases from J, leaving 14 bases between. The CDR3 has 15 residues. The germline V gene encodes CDR1 SGHTA and CDR2 FQGTGA. The CDR3 region has the DNA TGTGCCAGCAGCTTAATCTTCCGGACAGATTATGGCTACACCTTC. Protein: CASSLIFRTDYGYTF. Full variable domain (remainder filled in from reference TRBV7-3 and TRBJ1-2): GAGVSQTPSNKVTEKGKYVELRCDPISGHTALYWYRQSLGQGPEFLIYFQGTGAADDSGLPNDRFFAVRPEGSVSTLKIQRTERGDSAVYLCASSLIFRTDYGYTFGSGTRLTVV.

The sample holds many counts of this clonotype. V is TRBV28 and J is TRBJ2-7; TRBD2 matches 7 bases. Germline V lookup: CDR1 MDHEN, CDR2 SYDVKM. Germline trimming cut 8 bases from V and 3 bases from J; bases unmatched to any gene: 10. The CDR3 covers 14 residues. The CDR3 DNA follows: TGTGCCAGCCGACCCGCGGGAGAAAGCTACGAGCAGTACTTC. Translating gives CASRPAGESYEQYF. The whole variable domain, remainder taken from reference TRBV28 and TRBJ2-7, is DVKVTQSSRYLVKRTGEKVFLECVQDMDHENMFWYRQDPGLGLRLIYFSYDVKMKEKGDIPEGYSVSREKKERFSLILESASTNQTSMYLCASRPAGESYEQYFGPGTRLTVT.